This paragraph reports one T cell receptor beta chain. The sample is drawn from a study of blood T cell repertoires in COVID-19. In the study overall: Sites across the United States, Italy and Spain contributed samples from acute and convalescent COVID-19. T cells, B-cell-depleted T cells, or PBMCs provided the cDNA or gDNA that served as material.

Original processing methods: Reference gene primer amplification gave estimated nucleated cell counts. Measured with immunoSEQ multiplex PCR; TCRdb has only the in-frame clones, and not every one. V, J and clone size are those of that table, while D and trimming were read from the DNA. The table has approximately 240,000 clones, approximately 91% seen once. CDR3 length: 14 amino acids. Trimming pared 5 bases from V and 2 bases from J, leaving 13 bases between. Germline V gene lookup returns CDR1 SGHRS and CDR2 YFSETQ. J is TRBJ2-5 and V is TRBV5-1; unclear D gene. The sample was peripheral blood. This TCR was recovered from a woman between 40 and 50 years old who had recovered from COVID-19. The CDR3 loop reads CASRPIAEQETQYF. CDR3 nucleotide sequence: TGCGCCAGCAGGCCTATAGCAGAGCAAGAGACCCAGTACTTC.